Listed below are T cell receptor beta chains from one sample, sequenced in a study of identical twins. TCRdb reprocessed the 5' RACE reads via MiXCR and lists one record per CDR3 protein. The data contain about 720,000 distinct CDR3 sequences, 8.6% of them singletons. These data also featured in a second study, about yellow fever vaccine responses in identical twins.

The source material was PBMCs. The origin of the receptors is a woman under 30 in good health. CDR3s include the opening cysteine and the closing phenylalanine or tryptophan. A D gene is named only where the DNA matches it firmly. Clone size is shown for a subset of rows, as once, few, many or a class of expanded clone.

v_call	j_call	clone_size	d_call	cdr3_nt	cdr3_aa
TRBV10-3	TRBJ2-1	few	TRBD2	TGTGCCATCAGTGGGGTAGCGGGAGTTGAGCAGTTCTTC	CAISGVAGVEQFF
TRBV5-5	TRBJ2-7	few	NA	TGTGCCAGCAGCGAACCGACAGAAAGGAGCTACGAGCAGTACTTC	CASSEPTERSYEQYF
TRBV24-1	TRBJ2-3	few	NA	TGTGCCACCAGTGATCCGGATACAGGGTCAGATACGCAGTATTTT	CATSDPDTGSDTQYF
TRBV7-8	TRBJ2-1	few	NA	TGTGCCAGCTGTTTGGGGCAGAGCTCCTACAATGAGCAGTTCTTC	CASCLGQSSYNEQFF
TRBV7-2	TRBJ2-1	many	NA	TGTGCCAGCAGCTTTACTCCCACCCATGAGCAGTTCTTC	CASSFTPTHEQFF
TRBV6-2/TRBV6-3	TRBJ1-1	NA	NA	TGTGCCAGTATGGGACGGATGAACACTGAAGCTTTCTTT	CASMGRMNTEAFF
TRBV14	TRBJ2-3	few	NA	TGTGCCAGCAGCATACCGGGGGCAGATACGCAGTATTTT	CASSIPGADTQYF
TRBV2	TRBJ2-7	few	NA	TGTGCCAGTTCCGGGCGGGGGCCCTACGAGCAGTACTTC	CASSGRGPYEQYF
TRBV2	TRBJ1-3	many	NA	TGTGCCAGCGGGGATACCCCTGGAAACACCATATATTTT	CASGDTPGNTIYF
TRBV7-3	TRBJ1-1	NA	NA	TGTCCCAGCGGCTCCCCGGGGAGAACTGAAGCTTTCTTT	CPSGSPGRTEAFF
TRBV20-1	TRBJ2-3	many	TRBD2	TGCAGTGCTAGAGTATTAGCGGGGGAAGGAGATACGCAGTATTTT	CSARVLAGEGDTQYF
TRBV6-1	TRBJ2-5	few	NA	TGTGCCAGCAGTGAGCAGGCCCGGGAAAAGGAGACCCAGTACTTC	CASSEQAREKETQYF
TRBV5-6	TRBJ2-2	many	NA	TGTGCCAGCAGCTTGTGGCTGGGGGCTTCGAACACCGGGGAGCTGTTTTTT	CASSLWLGASNTGELFF
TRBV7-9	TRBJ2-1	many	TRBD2	TGTGCCAGCAGCTTAGGGTCTCTAGCGGGAACTTACAATGAGCAGTTCTTC	CASSLGSLAGTYNEQFF
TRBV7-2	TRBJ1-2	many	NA	TGTGCCAGCAGCAATCGACAGTATGGCTACACCTTC	CASSNRQYGYTF
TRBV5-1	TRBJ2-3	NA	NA	TGCGCCAGCAGAGGAATGGCCGGTAGCACAGATACGCAGTATTTT	CASRGMAGSTDTQYF
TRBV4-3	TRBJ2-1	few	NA	TGCGCCAGCAGCCAAGAGAGCCGGAATGAGCAGTTCTTC	CASSQESRNEQFF
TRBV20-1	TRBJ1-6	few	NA	TGCAGTGCTAGAGACAGGGCTGAATGGAATTCACCCCTCCACTTT	CSARDRAEWNSPLHF
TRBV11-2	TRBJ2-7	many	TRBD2	TGTGCCAGCAGCTTATTCGGGACTAGCGGGGGGAGCTCCTACGAGCAGTACTTC	CASSLFGTSGGSSYEQYF
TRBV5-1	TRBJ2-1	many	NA	TGCGCCAGCAGCTTGGATGGGGGGCCGAACAATGAGCAGTTCTTC	CASSLDGGPNNEQFF
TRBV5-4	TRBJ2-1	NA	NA	TGTGCCAGCAGCTTGGATCGTCTAGCTGCCAATGAGCAGTTCTTC	CASSLDRLAANEQFF
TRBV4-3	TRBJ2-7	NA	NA	TGCGCCAGCAGCCCCCGGGAGAATCTCTACGAGCAGTACTTC	CASSPRENLYEQYF
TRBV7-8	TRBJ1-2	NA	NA	TGTGCCAGCAGCATCGGGACTGCGAACTATGGCTACACCTTC	CASSIGTANYGYTF
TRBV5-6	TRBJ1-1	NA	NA	TGTGCCAGCAGCTTGGCCAAGGGGGATGCTTTCTTT	CASSLAKGDAFF
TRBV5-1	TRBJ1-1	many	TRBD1	TGCGCCAGCAGCTTGCGACAGGGGATGAACACTGAAGCTTTCTTT	CASSLRQGMNTEAFF
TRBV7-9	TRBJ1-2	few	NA	TGTGCCAGCAGCTCCCTGCGACCAGGGAACTATGGCTACACCTTC	CASSSLRPGNYGYTF
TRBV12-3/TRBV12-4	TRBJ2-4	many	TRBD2	TGTGCCAGCAGTGGAGCGGGAGAAGTCAAAAACATTCAGTACTTC	CASSGAGEVKNIQYF
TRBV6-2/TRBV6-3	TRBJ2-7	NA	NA	TGTGCCAGCAGTTACTCGAGGGGTTCGAGAAACCTCTACGAGCAGTACTTC	CASSYSRGSRNLYEQYF
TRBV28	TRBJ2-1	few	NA	TGTGCCAGCAGACCGGGGAGGGGGCGCGACAATGAGCAGTTCTTC	CASRPGRGRDNEQFF
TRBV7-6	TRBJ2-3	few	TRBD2	TGTGCCAGCAGCTCCCTTTCTAGCGGGGGTAGCACAGATACGCAGTATTTT	CASSSLSSGGSTDTQYF
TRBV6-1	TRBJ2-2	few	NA	TGTGCCAGCAGTAGGACCCGGGGGGGGGAGCTGTTTTTT	CASSRTRGGELFF
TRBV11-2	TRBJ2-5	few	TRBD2	TGTGCCAGCAGCTCCATCGGGAAAAGACTAGCGGAACAAGAGACCCAGTACTTC	CASSSIGKRLAEQETQYF
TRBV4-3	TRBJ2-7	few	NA	TGCGCCAGCAGCCGGAGGGCAGGCGTAGCCTACGAGCAGTACTTC	CASSRRAGVAYEQYF
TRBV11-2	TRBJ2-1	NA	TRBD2	TGTGCCAGCAGCTTCGGACTAGCGGCCAATGAGCAGTTCTTC	CASSFGLAANEQFF
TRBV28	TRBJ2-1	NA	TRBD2	TGTGCCAGCAGTGAGGGTGGCGGGAGAGGTAATGAGCAGTTCTTC	CASSEGGGRGNEQFF
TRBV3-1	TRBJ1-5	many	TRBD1	TGTGCCAGCAGCCAGGACAGGGCGAGCAATCAGCCCCAGCATTTT	CASSQDRASNQPQHF
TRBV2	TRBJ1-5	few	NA	TGTGCCAGCAGTTTGTCCTTATTGGGGACGGAAAGCAATCAGCCCCAGCATTTT	CASSLSLLGTESNQPQHF
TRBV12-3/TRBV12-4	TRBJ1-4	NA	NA	TGTGCCAGCAGTTCGTCCCCGCGGGACGAAAAACTGTTTTTT	CASSSSPRDEKLFF
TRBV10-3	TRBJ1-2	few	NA	TGTGCCACAAGCCGGGCGGGGGTCCTTAACTATGGCTACACCTTC	CATSRAGVLNYGYTF
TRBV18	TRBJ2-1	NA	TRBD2	TGTGCCAGCTCACCCGGGACTAGCGGGATCTATGAGCAGTTCTTC	CASSPGTSGIYEQFF
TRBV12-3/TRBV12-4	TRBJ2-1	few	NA	TGTGCCACCGGGCAGGGTTGGAATGAGCAGTTCTTC	CATGQGWNEQFF
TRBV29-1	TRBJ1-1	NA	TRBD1	TGCAGCGTCAGGGTGGGGACAGATTTGAACACTGAAGCTTTCTTT	CSVRVGTDLNTEAFF
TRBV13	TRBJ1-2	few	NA	TGTGCCAGCAGCTTAAATTTAGGCAGTAACTATGGCTACACCTTC	CASSLNLGSNYGYTF
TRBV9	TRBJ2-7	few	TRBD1	TGTGCCAGCAGCGCGACGGGGACAGGACTAAACTACGAGCAGTACTTC	CASSATGTGLNYEQYF
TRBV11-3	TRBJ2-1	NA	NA	TGTGCCAGCAGCCTGAGGGGGGGAGCGTTGGGTGACAATGAGCAGTTCTTC	CASSLRGGALGDNEQFF
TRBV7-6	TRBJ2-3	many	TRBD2	TGTGCCAGCAGCTCCCGAACGGGGGGGTCAGATACGCAGTATTTT	CASSSRTGGSDTQYF
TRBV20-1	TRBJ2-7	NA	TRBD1	TGCAGTGCTCCCAGAGGTTGGGACAGGGGCCACGAGCAGTACTTC	CSAPRGWDRGHEQYF
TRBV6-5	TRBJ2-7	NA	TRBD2	TGTGCCAGCAGTTACCGTTCGGGACTAGCAAACTACGAGCAGTACTTC	CASSYRSGLANYEQYF
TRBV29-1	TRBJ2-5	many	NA	TGCAGCGGAAGAAGCGGCCAAGAGACCCAGTACTTC	CSGRSGQETQYF
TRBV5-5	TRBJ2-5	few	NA	TGTGCCAGCAGGCTACCACAAGAGACCCAGTACTTC	CASRLPQETQYF
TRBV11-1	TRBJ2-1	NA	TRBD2	TGTGCCAGCAGCCCAGGGGGAACTAGCGGGGGAGGGCCCTACAATGAGCAGTTCTTC	CASSPGGTSGGGPYNEQFF
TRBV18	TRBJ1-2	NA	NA	TGTGCCAGCTCACCACTTGGGGGGAGTAACTATGGCTACACCTTC	CASSPLGGSNYGYTF
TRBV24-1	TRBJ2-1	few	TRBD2	TGTGCCACCACTCCCGGGGATAGCGGGAGGCTCCTTTCCTCATACTCCTACAATGAGCAGTTCTTC	CATTPGDSGRLLSSYSYNEQFF
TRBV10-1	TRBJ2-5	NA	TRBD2	TGCGCCAGCAGTGAGAGAACCGGGACTACTCTAGAGACCCAGTACTTC	CASSERTGTTLETQYF
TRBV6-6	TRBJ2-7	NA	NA	TGTGCCACTTCGGGACTGACCTACGAGCAGTACTTC	CATSGLTYEQYF
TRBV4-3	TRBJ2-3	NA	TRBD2	TGCGCCAGCAGCCAGACTACTAGCGGCACAGATACGCAGTATTTT	CASSQTTSGTDTQYF
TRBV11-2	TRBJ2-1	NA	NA	TGTGCCAGCAGCCCCCGGAAGCTAAATGAGCAGTTCTTC	CASSPRKLNEQFF
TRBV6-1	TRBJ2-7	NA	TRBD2	TGTGCCAGCATCAGACTAGCGGGAGGGTCTGGCGAGCAGTACTTC	CASIRLAGGSGEQYF
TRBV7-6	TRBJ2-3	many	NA	TGTGCCAGCAGCTTAGTGGTTAGTTCGGGACACTCGTGGGGCACAGATACGCAGTATTTT	CASSLVVSSGHSWGTDTQYF
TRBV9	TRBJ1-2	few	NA	TGTGCCAGCAGCGTACGCCAGGGACCGACCCCAGTTGGCTACACCTTC	CASSVRQGPTPVGYTF